This T cell receptor (beta chain) derives from a study of blood T cell repertoires in COVID-19. Per the original methods: Estimated nucleated cell counts came from reference gene primer amplification. Data came from immunoSEQ multiplex PCR; TCRdb stores just in-frame clones and leaves some out. V, J and clone size are those of that table, while D and trimming were read from the DNA. The repertoire holds 200,000 to 250,000 clones, with about 87% as singletons. This CDR3 contains 18 residues. The J segment lost 4 bases and the V segment lost 1 base, leaving 10 bases of the junction unmatched. In germline, CDR1 is SGHTA, CDR2 FQGTGA.

The TCR comes from a man in his 60s who had recovered from COVID-19. The rearrangement joins TRBV7-3 to TRBJ2-2; TRBD2 matches at 9 bases. Sequencing was performed on peripheral blood. CDR3: CASSLKGSGRSGTGELFF. In nucleotides, the CDR3 is TGTGCCAGCAGCTTAAAGGGTAGCGGGAGATCTGGCACCGGGGAGCTGTTTTTT.